The present entry profiles one T cell receptor (beta chain) with its context. Antigen unknown. This specimen comes from a study of shared clonotypes between healthy human individuals. Each cell subset's genomic DNA was divided evenly among several immunoSEQ plates. Data came from immunoSEQ multiplex PCR; TCRdb stores just in-frame clones and leaves some out. The sample carries about 2.3 million clones, 85% to 95% recorded once. Overall study findings and caveats: The small donor group covered limited genetic and exposure diversity.

The CDR3 loop spans 12 amino acids. From germline, CDR1 is SGHKS and CDR2 YYEKEE (reference sequence). The germline V and J ends were trimmed by 7 bases and 7 bases, with 14 bases remaining between them. The TCR was taken from a man aged 18 to 30 in good health. Some clones in this sample may be carry-over from other donors' samples. The sample taken for sequencing was naive CD4+ T cells from PBMCs. Regarding subset: CD45RA+ positively selected. This chain uses TRBV5-5 with TRBJ1-1; no clear D gene. The CDR3 reads CASAGREFEAFF. CDR3 sequence (DNA): TGTGCCAGCGCCGGACGGGAATTTGAAGCTTTCTTT. Variable domain in full (rest from reference TRBV5-5 and TRBJ1-1): DAGVTQSPTHLIKTRGQQVTLRCSPISGHKSVSWYQQVLGQGPQFIFQYYEKEERGRGNFPDRFSARQFPNYSSELNVNALLLGDSALYLCASAGREFEAFFGQGTRLTVV.